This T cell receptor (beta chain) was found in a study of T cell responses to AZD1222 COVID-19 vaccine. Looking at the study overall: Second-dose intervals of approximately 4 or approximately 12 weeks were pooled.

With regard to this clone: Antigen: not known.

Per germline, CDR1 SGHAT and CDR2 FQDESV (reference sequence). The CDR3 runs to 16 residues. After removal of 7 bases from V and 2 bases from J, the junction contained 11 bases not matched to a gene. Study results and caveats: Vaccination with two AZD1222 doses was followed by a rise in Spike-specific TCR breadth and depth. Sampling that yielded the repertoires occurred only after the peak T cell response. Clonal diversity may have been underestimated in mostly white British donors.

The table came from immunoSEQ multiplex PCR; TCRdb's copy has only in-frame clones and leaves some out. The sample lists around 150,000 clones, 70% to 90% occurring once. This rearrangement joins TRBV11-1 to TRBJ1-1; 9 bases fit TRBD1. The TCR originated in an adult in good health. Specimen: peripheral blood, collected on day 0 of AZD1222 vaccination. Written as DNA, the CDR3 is TGTGCCAGCAACCACCCGAACAGGGGGCCTAACACTGAAGCTTTCTTT. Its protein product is CASNHPNRGPNTEAFF.